This T cell receptor beta chain was sequenced in a study of shared clonotypes between healthy human individuals. The study's findings and limits: Generally, naive subsets (rather than memory subsets) showed larger estimated richness. Clonotype sharing levels among donors were expected to vary with sequencing depth. Incomplete sequencing of sorted subsets was indicated by rarefaction despite large depth.

Memory CD4+ cells were the fraction left after CD45RA+ naive selection. About this clone itself: What it recognizes is unknown.

TCRdb's copy holds only in-frame clones and misses some; the assay was immunoSEQ multiplex PCR. Here the sample spans approximately 1.5 million clones, approximately 98.5% being singletons. The sample comprised naive CD4+ T cells sorted from blood. As for subset: CD45RA+ positively selected. The receptor was derived from a man aged 30-40 years in good health.

CDR3 residues: CASRTSGTNEQFF. The CDR3, as DNA: TGTGCCAGCAGAACTAGCGGGACGAATGAGCAGTTCTTC. The V and J genes are TRBV27 and TRBJ2-1; 10 bases are a match to TRBD2. CDR1 and CDR2 (germline): MNHEY, SMNVEV (reference sequence). V was pared by 6 bases and J by 7 bases, with 3 bases of the junction left unmatched. This CDR3 is built from 13 residues.